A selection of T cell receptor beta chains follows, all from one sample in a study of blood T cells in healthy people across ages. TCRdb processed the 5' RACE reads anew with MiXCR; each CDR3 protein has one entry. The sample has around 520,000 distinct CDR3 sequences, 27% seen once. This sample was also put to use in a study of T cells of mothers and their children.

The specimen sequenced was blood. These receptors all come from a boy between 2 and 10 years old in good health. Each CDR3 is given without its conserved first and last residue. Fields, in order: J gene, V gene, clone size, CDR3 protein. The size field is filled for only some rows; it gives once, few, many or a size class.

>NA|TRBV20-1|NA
SARDTSQGGRVRGEQF
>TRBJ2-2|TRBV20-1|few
SARPGLHLPNTGELF
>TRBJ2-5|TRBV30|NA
AWSEGARETQY
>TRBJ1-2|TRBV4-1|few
AGSQDEGRGGYT
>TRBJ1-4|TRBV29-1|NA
SVRAPNEKLF
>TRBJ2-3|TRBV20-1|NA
SARDPASGGGGDTQY
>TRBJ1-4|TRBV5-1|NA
ASSLTGVTNEKLF
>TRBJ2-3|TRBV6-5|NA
ASSYGAVTDTQY
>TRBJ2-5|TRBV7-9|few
ASTATRQETQY
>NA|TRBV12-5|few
ASGSSLREGLWNEQF
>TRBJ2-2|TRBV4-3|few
ASSQDGRSTGELF
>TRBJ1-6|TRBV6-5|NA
ASSYRGRANSPLH
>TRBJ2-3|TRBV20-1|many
SARDRVVSTDTQY
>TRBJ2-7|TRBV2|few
ASSDRGKYEQY
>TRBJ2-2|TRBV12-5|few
ATKSGTSTGELF
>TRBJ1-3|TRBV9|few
ASSPPPDRTGNTIY
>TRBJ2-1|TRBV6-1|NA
ASSVDRGGYNEQF
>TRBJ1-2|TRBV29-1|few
SVEDVYGYT
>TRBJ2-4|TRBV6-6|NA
ASSYAQMSKNIQY
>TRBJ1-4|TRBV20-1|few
SASGQVNEKLF
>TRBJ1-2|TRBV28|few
ASIKGTSPTEGYT
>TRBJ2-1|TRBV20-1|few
SAREVARGSGYEQF